The sequence of this T cell receptor beta chain was determined in a study of cytomegalovirus exposure and HLA in healthy donors. Study-wide background: Earlier work reported approximately 110 million unique TCR beta sequences from roughly 180 million T cells.

Findings and caveats of the study: Productive rates of about 87% or about 30% were seen for most TCR beta V segments in an earlier analysis. Apparent HLA restriction characterized most CMV-associated TCR beta chains in a later analysis. The authors considered a cluster of highly shared sequence variants likely to be a sequencing artifact.

A word on this clone: Its antigen is undetermined.

Vbeta (60) and Jbeta (13) primers were used in the PCR. Only in-frame clones appear in the TCRdb table, and some are missing; sequencing was by immunoSEQ multiplex PCR. Altogether approximately 180,000 clones are present, around 80% being singletons, with the ten largest covering 1.4%. Per germline, CDR1 LGHNT and CDR2 FRNRAP. With V trimmed by 3 bases and J by 1 base, 4 bases remained unmatched. CDR3 length: 16 amino acids. The receptor was isolated from a woman aged 25 to 39 in good health and CMV-seropositive. The chain combines TRBV12-5 with TRBJ2-1; 9 bases fit TRBD2. Sequenced sample: PBMCs. CDR3 amino acids: CASGFLAGLSYNEQFF. DNA of the CDR3: TGTGCTAGTGGTTTCCTAGCGGGGTTATCCTACAATGAGCAGTTCTTC.